The entry below gives a single T cell receptor (beta chain) sequence along with its context. Its antigen is unidentified. V lost 3 bases and J lost 1, with 11 bases in between. This CDR3 has 14 residues. The germline V gene encodes CDR1 SQVTM and CDR2 ANQGSEA. The sample belongs to a study of beta chain features in type 1 diabetes. TCRB transcripts that were expressed got sequenced, as all of the isolated RNA had been reverse transcribed. Data came from immunoSEQ multiplex PCR; TCRdb stores just in-frame clones and leaves some out. The table includes about 240,000 clones, more than 11% detected once. Findings and caveats of the study: Within each of all four CD4+ subsets, Type 1 diabetes patients had TCRB CDR3s that were moderately but significantly shorter.

This sequence was found in a young man with type 1 diabetes. Specimen: naive CD4+ T cells from blood. The chain couples TRBV29-1 to TRBJ2-3; the D gene is possibly TRBD1 (5 bases). The CDR3 nucleotides read TGCAGCGTTGAGTCCCAAGGGGGCACAGATACGCAGTATTTT. It translates to CSVESQGGTDTQYF.